These 26 T cell receptor beta chains share one sample of origin, sequenced in a study of CD8+ T cells in alopecia areata. RNA was extracted and reverse transcribed into cDNA as the sequencing template. Method: immunoSEQ multiplex PCR; TCRdb's copy keeps in-frame clones and lacks some. The table has more than 90,000 clones, roughly 60% seen once. Treatment defined: oral pan-JAK inhibitor, 5-10 mg twice daily. The sequencing here drew on CD8+ T cells sorted from blood, taken at week 4, from a patient treated with tofacitinib. The receptors stem from a human donor with alopecia areata.

This sequence joins TRBV9 and TRBJ1-1, with D unclear. V lost 0 bases, J lost 4 bases, and 13 bases lay in between. The germline gives CDR1 SGDLS, CDR2 YYNGEE. The CDR3 is made up of 15 amino acids. The CDR3 is CASSVVGSGGTEAFF. The CDR3 DNA is TGTGCCAGCAGCGTAGTTGGGAGCGGAGGCACTGAAGCTTTCTTT.

The gene calls are TRBV4-3 and TRBJ2-5, with D tentatively TRBD1 (5 bases). The germline V and J ends were trimmed by 0 bases and 2 bases, with 10 bases remaining between them. The length of the CDR3 is 15 residues. CDR1 LGHNA and CDR2 YSLEER come from the germline V gene. As DNA, the CDR3 is TGCGCCAGCAGCCAAGATCGGCAGGGTCAAGAGACCCAGTACTTC. Amino acids: CASSQDRQGQETQYF.

V is TRBV30 and J is TRBJ1-1; D is uncertain. With 2 bases removed from V and 5 bases from J, the gap between germline ends came to 9 bases. The CDR3 totals 12 residues. The germline V gene has CDR1 GTSNPN and CDR2 SVGIG (reference sequence). CDR3 nucleotides: TGTGCCTGGAGTCCACCGGGAACTGAAGCTTTCTTT. Protein sequence: CAWSPPGTEAFF.

The V call is TRBV28, the J call TRBJ1-4; D gene ambiguous. The V end was cut by 3 bases, the J end by 6 bases, with 11 bases between. This CDR3 comprises 14 residues. From germline, CDR1 is MDHEN and CDR2 SYDVKM. DNA for the CDR3: TGTGCCAGCAGTTTCTGGGAGGATCATGAAAAACTGTTTTTT. Translated, it gives CASSFWEDHEKLFF. The full variable domain, completed using reference TRBV28 and TRBJ1-4, is DVKVTQSSRYLVKRTGEKVFLECVQDMDHENMFWYRQDPGLGLRLIYFSYDVKMKEKGDIPEGYSVSREKKERFSLILESASTNQTSMYLCASSFWEDHEKLFFGSGTQLSVL.

This rearrangement joins TRBV12-5 to TRBJ1-2; no clear D. V was pared by 0 bases and J by 4 bases, with 9 bases between. The CDR3 has 14 residues. CDR1 LGHNT and CDR2 FRNRAP come from the germline V gene. Here the CDR3 reads CASGLVPDLYGYTF. As DNA, the CDR3 is TGTGCTAGTGGTTTGGTACCGGACCTCTATGGCTACACCTTC.

The CDR3 sequence: CASSEQGATYGYTF. Here the CDR3 DNA reads TGTGCCAGCAGCGAACAGGGGGCGACCTATGGCTACACCTTC. The V and J genes are TRBV9 and TRBJ1-2; TRBD1 matches 9 bases. Losses at the gene ends were 3 bases for V and 4 bases for J; bases not matched to a gene: 4. CDR1 SGDLS and CDR2 YYNGEE come from the germline V gene. The CDR3 runs to 14 residues. Full variable domain (missing parts from reference TRBV9 and TRBJ1-2): DSGVTQTPKHLITATGQRVTLRCSPRSGDLSVYWYQQSLDQGLQFLIQYYNGEERAKGNILERFSAQQFPDLHSELNLSSLELGDSALYFCASSEQGATYGYTFGSGTRLTVV.

V is TRBV29-1 and J is TRBJ2-7; 8 bases agree with TRBD2. Germline-derived CDR1 and CDR2 are SQVTM and ANQGSEA. CDR3 length equals 13 residues. The chain's CDR3 is CVIRPLAVDEQYF. CDR3 bases: TGCGTGATCCGGCCACTAGCGGTGGACGAGCAGTACTTC.

DNA of the CDR3: TGTGCCAGCAGAGAAGGCGGGGGGACAAATACGCAGTATTTT. Its protein product is CASREGGGTNTQYF. V usage is TRBV7-9 and J usage is TRBJ2-3; TRBD2 matches at 8 bases. The CDR3 runs 14 residues. The V gene's germline CDR1 is SEHNR and CDR2 FQNEAQ (reference sequence). V was clipped by 6 bases and J by 7 bases; unmatched bases: 9. Full variable domain (remainder filled in from reference TRBV7-9 and TRBJ2-3): DTGVSQNPRHKITKRGQNVTFRCDPISEHNRLYWYRQTLGQGPEFLTYFQNEAQLEKSRLLSDRFSAERPKGSFSTLEIQRTEQGDSAMYLCASREGGGTNTQYFGPGTRLTVL.

The CDR3 region is CASSDELNTEAFF. CDR3 bases: TGCGCCAGCAGCGATGAACTGAACACTGAAGCTTTCTTT. The chain couples TRBV5-1 to TRBJ1-1; no reliable D call. From germline, CDR1 is SGHRS and CDR2 YFSETQ. Trimming stripped 4 bases from V and 0 bases from J, with 7 bases between. This CDR3 has 13 amino acids.

The gene calls are TRBV30 and TRBJ1-1; no firm D call. The germline V and J ends were trimmed by 5 bases and 0 bases, with 7 bases remaining between them. The CDR3 runs 12 residues. Germline V gene sequence: CDR1 GTSNPN, CDR2 SVGIG (reference sequence). CDR3 sequence (DNA): TGTGCCTGGGGAGAAGTGAACACTGAAGCTTTCTTT. Translated: CAWGEVNTEAFF.

J is TRBJ1-6 and V is TRBV30, with unresolved D. The CDR3 totals 13 residues. The ends were cut back, 1 base at V and 9 bases at J, with 10 bases in the middle. The germline V gene encodes CDR1 GTSNPN and CDR2 SVGIG (reference sequence). Here the CDR3 DNA reads TGTGCCTGGAGTGCAATGAAAGGTTCACCCCTCCACTTT. The encoded protein is CAWSAMKGSPLHF.

This clone occurred once. This rearrangement joins TRBV11-2 to TRBJ2-5, with 8 bases fitting TRBD1. V lost 6 bases to trimming and J lost 2 bases; unmatched junction nucleotides: 2. This CDR3 spans 13 amino acids. Germline V gene data show CDR1 as SGHAT and CDR2 as FQNNGV. The CDR3 DNA is TGTGCCAGCAGACGACAGGGGCAAGAGACCCAGTACTTC. It encodes CASRRQGQETQYF.

The V call is TRBV2, the J call TRBJ1-5; D might be TRBD1 (5 bases). CDR3 size: 14 residues. Germline V gene data show CDR1 as SNHLY and CDR2 as FYNNEI. Between the trimmed V and J ends, which lost 4 bases and 4 bases, there was a span of 11 bases. The CDR3 DNA sequence: TGTGCCAGCAGTGGGCCCAGGGATAATCAGCCCCAGCATTTT. This encodes CASSGPRDNQPQHF.

The chain carries TRBV4-1 and TRBJ1-5; D ambiguous. This CDR3 has 14 amino acids. Trimming shortened V by 1 base and J by 2 bases, and 6 bases separated the two germline ends. The germline CDR1 and CDR2 sequences are MGHRA and YSYEKL. The CDR3 DNA sequence: TGCGCCAGCAGCCAAGTCTTGGGCAATCAGCCCCAGCATTTT. Its translation is CASSQVLGNQPQHF.

This clone was seen only once. The chain uses TRBV13 and TRBJ1-1; maybe TRBD1 (5 bases). The germline V and J ends were trimmed by 5 bases and 1 base, with 17 bases remaining between them. The germline V gene has CDR1 PRHDT and CDR2 FYEKMQ (reference sequence). The CDR3 has 16 residues. CDR3 in amino acids: CASSRWGETSNTEAFF. CDR3 in DNA: TGTGCCAGCAGCCGATGGGGGGAGACTTCGAACACTGAAGCTTTCTTT.

The genes are TRBV4-1 and TRBJ2-1; 8 positions agree with TRBD1. After removal of 0 bases from V and 8 bases from J, the junction contained 9 bases not matched to a gene. There are 16 residues in the CDR3. Germline CDR1 is MGHRA and CDR2 is YSYEKL. This CDR3 reads CASSQDTRQGFDEQFF. DNA for the CDR3: TGCGCCAGCAGCCAAGACACGCGACAGGGGTTTGATGAGCAGTTCTTC.

The J gene is TRBJ1-1, the V gene TRBV4-1; D gene uncertain. The CDR3 loop spans 11 amino acids. CDR1 MGHRA and CDR2 YSYEKL come from the germline V gene. V lost 5 bases and J 7 bases, leaving 8 bases between the germline ends. For the CDR3, the DNA is TGCGCCAGCAGCGACGGGATTGAAGCTTTCTTT. Translated, it gives CASSDGIEAFF.

The chain employs TRBV5-4 and TRBJ2-2; TRBD1 is a possible D gene (6 bases). CDR3 size: 12 residues. Germline V gene sequence: CDR1 SGHNT, CDR2 YYREEE (reference sequence). The V end lost 4 bases, the J end lost 9 bases, and 10 bases lay between the germline ends. In DNA form, the CDR3 reads TGTGCCAGCAGCGTACAGGGTTGGGAGCTGTTTTTT. Protein: CASSVQGWELFF.

The J gene is TRBJ2-1, the V gene TRBV27; 8 bases are shared with TRBD2. CDR1 is MNHEY, CDR2 SMNVEV, per germline (reference sequence). Germline trimming cut 4 bases from V and 3 bases from J; bases unmatched to any gene: 2. The CDR3 consists of 14 residues. The CDR3 region has the DNA TGTGCCAGCAGTTATAGCGGGGACTACAATGAGCAGTTCTTC. Its protein product is CASSYSGDYNEQFF.

This chain uses TRBV7-8 with TRBJ2-5, with 12 bases that match TRBD2. The V gene end was trimmed by 5 bases and the J gene end by 1 base; junction bases not matched to a gene: 2. Germline assignment: CDR1 SGHVS and CDR2 FQNEAQ. The length of the CDR3 is 15 residues. DNA of the CDR3: TGTGCCAGCAGCCCTAGCGGGGGGGTCCAAGAGACCCAGTACTTC. This encodes CASSPSGGVQETQYF.

This clone appeared a few times. The chain links TRBV29-1 to TRBJ1-1; D is undetermined. Trimming took off 3 bases at V and 6 bases at J, with 26 bases between the two ends. The CDR3 is 17 amino acids. Germline V CDR1 and CDR2: SQVTM, ANQGSEA. CDR3 sequence: CSVDDVMRASTEAEAFF. The CDR3 region has the DNA TGCAGCGTTGATGATGTAATGCGGGCTTCTACGGAAGCTGAAGCTTTCTTT.

The chain has TRBV6-1 and TRBJ1-2, with 7 bases matching TRBD1. V shed 2 bases and J 8 bases; nucleotides not matched to a gene: 8. This CDR3 has 14 residues. Germline CDR1 is MNHNS and CDR2 is SASEGT. CDR3 loop: CASSEFRQGAGYTF. The DNA for the CDR3 is TGTGCCAGCAGTGAATTTAGACAGGGTGCCGGCTACACCTTC.

The CDR3: CASTETSGGLSYEQYF. CDR3 in DNA: TGTGCCAGCACCGAGACTAGCGGGGGACTCTCCTACGAGCAGTACTTC. This sequence joins TRBV7-6 and TRBJ2-7; 12 nucleotides match TRBD2. After removal of 7 bases from V and 0 bases from J, the junction contained 7 bases not matched to a gene. CDR3 length: 16 residues. Germline V gene lookup returns CDR1 SGHVS and CDR2 FNYEAQ.

The chain has TRBV30 and TRBJ1-1; TRBD1 matches at 9 bases. The CDR3 is 14 residues long. V gave up 4 bases and J gave up 6 bases; unmatched junction bases: 9. From germline, CDR1 is GTSNPN and CDR2 SVGIG (reference sequence). DNA for the CDR3: TGTGCCTGGATCGACGGGACAGGGTACTCTGAAGCTTTCTTT. Translated: CAWIDGTGYSEAFF.

Details on this clone: Other DNA sequences from this sample encode an identical CDR3 as well. The chain links TRBV29-1 to TRBJ1-1; unclear D gene. Germline V gives CDR1 SQVTM, CDR2 ANQGSEA. This CDR3 spans 13 amino acids. Trimming left V 0 bases short and J 2 bases short, with 7 bases between. CDR3 in amino acids: CSVEEGVNTEAFF. Here the CDR3 DNA reads TGCAGCGTTGAAGAGGGCGTTAACACTGAAGCTTTCTTT.

V usage is TRBV5-1 and J usage is TRBJ1-3, with D possibly TRBD1 on 5 matching bases. The V end was cut by 4 bases, the J end by 3 bases, with 14 bases between. Germline V lookup: CDR1 SGHRS, CDR2 YFSETQ. The CDR3 loop spans 15 amino acids. The CDR3 loop reads CASSDDSGDGNTIYF. CDR3 coding DNA: TGCGCCAGCAGCGACGACAGCGGTGATGGAAACACCATATATTTT.